The present entry profiles one T cell receptor (beta chain) with its context. This entry comes from a study of blood T cell repertoires in COVID-19. CDR1 and CDR2 from the germline V gene are SGHAT and FQDESV (reference sequence). CDR3 length: 16 amino acids. Losses at the gene ends were 5 bases for V and 0 bases for J; bases not matched to a gene: 4. Here immunoSEQ multiplex PCR was the method, and the copy in TCRdb shows in-frame clones only, minus some. The sample carries some 170,000 clones, over 65% recorded once. The sequencing input was peripheral blood. The chain recombines TRBV11-1 with TRBJ1-6; 7 bases match TRBD1. The origin of this receptor is a man aged 55 to 70 with acute or convalescent COVID-19. The CDR3 sequence: CASSDRDSSYNSPLHF. The CDR3 nucleotides are TGTGCCAGCAGCGACCGGGACAGCTCCTATAATTCACCCCTCCACTTT.